A single count supports the clone carrying this TCR beta chain. Its specificity is not known. The record originates from a study of memory CD4+ T cells and cytomegalovirus serostatus. Across the study: This sample comes from healthy Belgian adults, 9 CMV seropositive, 20 to 25 seronegative.

Single viable CD3+CD4+CD8-CD45RO+ cells were sorted as the memory CD4+ T cells. Method: immunoSEQ multiplex PCR; TCRdb's copy keeps in-frame clones and lacks some. This sample has 55,000 to 65,000 clones, with about 81% found just once. General study points: Suggested: most of the CMV-linked TCR signature lies in CD4+ memory cells.

The CDR3 is made up of 15 amino acids. Trimming took off 2 bases at V and 0 bases at J, with 9 bases between the two ends. Per the germline V gene, CDR1 is MDHEN and CDR2 is SYDVKM. The receptor was isolated from an adult in good health and CMV-seronegative. This chain uses TRBV28 with TRBJ2-3; TRBD1 is a possible D gene (6 bases). The material sequenced was memory CD4+ T cells from blood. The CDR3 DNA follows: TGTGCCAGCAGTTTAATCAGGGGAAGCACAGATACGCAGTATTTT. This codes for CASSLIRGSTDTQYF.